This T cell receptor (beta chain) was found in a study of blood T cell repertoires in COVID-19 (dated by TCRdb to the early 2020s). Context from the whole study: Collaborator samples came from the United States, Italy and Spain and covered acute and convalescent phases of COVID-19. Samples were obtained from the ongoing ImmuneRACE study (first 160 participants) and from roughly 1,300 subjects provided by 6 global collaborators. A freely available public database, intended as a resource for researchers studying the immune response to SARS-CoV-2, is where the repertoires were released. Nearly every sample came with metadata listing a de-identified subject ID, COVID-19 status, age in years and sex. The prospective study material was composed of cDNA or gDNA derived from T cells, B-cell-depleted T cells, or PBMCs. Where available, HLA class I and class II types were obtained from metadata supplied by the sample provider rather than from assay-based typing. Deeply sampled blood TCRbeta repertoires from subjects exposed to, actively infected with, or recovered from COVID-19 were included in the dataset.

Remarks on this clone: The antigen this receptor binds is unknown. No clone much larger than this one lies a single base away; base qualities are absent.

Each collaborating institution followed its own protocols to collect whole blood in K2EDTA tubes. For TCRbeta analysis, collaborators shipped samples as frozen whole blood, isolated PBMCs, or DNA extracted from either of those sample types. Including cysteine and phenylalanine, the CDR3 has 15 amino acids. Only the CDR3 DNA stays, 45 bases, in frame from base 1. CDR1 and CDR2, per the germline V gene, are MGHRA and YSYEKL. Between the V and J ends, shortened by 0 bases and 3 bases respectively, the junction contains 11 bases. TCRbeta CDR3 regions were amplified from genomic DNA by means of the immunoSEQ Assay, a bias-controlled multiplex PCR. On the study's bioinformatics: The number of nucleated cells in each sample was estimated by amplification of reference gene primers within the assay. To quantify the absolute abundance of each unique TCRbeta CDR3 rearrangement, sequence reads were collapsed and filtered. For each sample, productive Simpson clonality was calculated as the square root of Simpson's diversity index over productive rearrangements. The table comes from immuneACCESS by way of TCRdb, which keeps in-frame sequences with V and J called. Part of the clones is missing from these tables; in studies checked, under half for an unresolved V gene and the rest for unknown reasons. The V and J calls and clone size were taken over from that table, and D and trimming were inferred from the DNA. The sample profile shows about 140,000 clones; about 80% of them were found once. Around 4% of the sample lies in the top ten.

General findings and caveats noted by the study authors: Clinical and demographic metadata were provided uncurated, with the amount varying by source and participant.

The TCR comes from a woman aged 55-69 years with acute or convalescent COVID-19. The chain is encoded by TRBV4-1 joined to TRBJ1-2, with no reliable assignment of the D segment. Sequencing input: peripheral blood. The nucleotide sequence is TGCGCCAGCAGCCAAGATTTGTACAGCTACTATGGCTACACCTTC. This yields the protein CASSQDLYSYYGYTF.